This entry describes one TCR beta chain. The target antigen is unknown. The sample is drawn from a study of cytomegalovirus exposure and HLA in healthy donors. Study results and caveats: It was reportedly the case that the classifier diagnosed cytomegalovirus status with high specificity and sensitivity.

The PCR ran on 60 Vbeta and 13 Jbeta primers. Assay used: immunoSEQ multiplex PCR; TCRdb lists only in-frame clones, some missing. Of 100,000 to 150,000 clones listed, 75% to 85% are singletons. The sample comprised PBMCs. This receptor was obtained from a woman aged 50 to 60 in good health and CMV-seropositive.

CDR3 protein: CASREDRVPYEQYF. The CDR3 DNA follows: TGTGCCAGTAGGGAGGACAGGGTCCCCTACGAGCAGTACTTC. The chain links TRBV19 to TRBJ2-7; 8 nucleotides agree with TRBD1. Germline-derived CDR1 and CDR2 are LNHDA and SQIVND (reference sequence). J was trimmed by 2 bases and V by 6 bases; bases with no gene match: 6. The CDR3 spans 14 residues.